The 21 T cell receptor beta chains in this list originate from one sample, sequenced in a study of beta chain features in type 1 diabetes (dated 2018 in TCRdb). Libraries were constructed by the immunoSEQ multiplex PCR assay. The entire amount of isolated RNA was reverse transcribed using the High Capacity cDNA Reverse Transcription Kit, so the sequenced TCRB transcripts were expressed ones. This is the immuneACCESS table as TCRdb keeps it, with only in-frame sequences that have V and J called. A part of the clones is gone; compared with another copy, unresolved V genes explain less than half, and the rest is unexplained. The sample table lists more than 8,000 clones, approximately 78% of them with a count of one. Of the sample, roughly 1.5% falls within the top ten clones. Sequencing was carried out using Tregs from blood. This specimen's cell subset or site label, per the study, means: regulatory CD4+ T cells. Every receptor here comes from a woman between 18 and 29 years old in good health.

J is TRBJ2-2 and V is TRBV25-1, with TRBD2 identical over 8 bases. The CDR3 has 13 amino acids. V lost 6 bases to trimming and J lost 4 bases; unmatched junction nucleotides: 1. From germline, CDR1 is MGHDK and CDR2 SYGVNS. The CDR3 DNA follows: TGTGCCAGCAGCGGACTAGCCACCGGGGAGCTGTTTTTT. Protein product: CASSGLATGELFF.

The chain employs TRBV11-2 and TRBJ2-1; 14 bases agree with TRBD2. This CDR3 has 16 amino acids. Germline assignment: CDR1 SGHAT and CDR2 FQNNGV. V lost 4 bases, J lost 8 bases, and 7 bases stayed unmatched. Here the CDR3 reads CASSSRSGLAGDEQFF. The CDR3 DNA sequence: TGTGCCAGCAGCTCAAGATCGGGACTAGCGGGAGATGAGCAGTTCTTC. The full variable domain, rest sourced from reference TRBV11-2 and TRBJ2-1, is EAGVAQSPRYKIIEKRQSVAFWCNPISGHATLYWYQQILGQGPKLLIQFQNNGVVDDSQLPKDRFSAERLKGVDSTLKIQPAKLEDSAVYLCASSSRSGLAGDEQFFGPGTRLTVL.

The chain employs TRBV11-2 and TRBJ2-2, with D maybe TRBD1 (5 bases). Trimming left V 2 bases short and J 1 base short, with 14 bases between. Germline CDR1 and CDR2: SGHAT and FQNNGV. CDR3 size: 17 residues. CDR3 nucleotide sequence: TGTGCCAGCAGCTTATATAGCCTTACAGGGAACACCGGGGAGCTGTTTTTT. Translation: CASSLYSLTGNTGELFF.

This clone appeared a single time. The gene calls are TRBV30 and TRBJ2-5; TRBD1 might be the D (7 bases). The CDR3 is made up of 14 amino acids. V gave up 2 bases and J gave up 2 bases, with 12 bases separating them. CDR1 and CDR2 from the germline V gene are GTSNPN and SVGIG (reference sequence). The CDR3 loop is CAWSRQGLQETQYF. DNA of the CDR3: TGTGCCTGGAGTAGACAGGGACTGCAAGAGACCCAGTACTTC. Filled out from reference TRBV30 and TRBJ2-5, the complete variable domain reads SQTIHQWPATLVQPVGSPLSLECTVEGTSNPNLYWYRQAAGRGLQLLFYSVGIGQISSEVPQNLSASRPQDRQFILSSKKLLLSDSGFYLCAWSRQGLQETQYFGPGTRLLVL.

V gene TRBV2 combines with J gene TRBJ1-1, with 7 bases fitting TRBD1. CDR1 and CDR2 from the germline V gene are SNHLY and FYNNEI. The length of the CDR3 is 13 residues. V shed 6 bases, J shed 4 bases, and the junction held 5 bases outside the gene matches. The DNA for the CDR3 is TGTGCCAGCAGGGCTCAGGGGGGCACTGAAGCTTTCTTT. It translates to CASRAQGGTEAFF.

The CDR3 DNA reads as TGCGCCAGCAGCCAAGAAGGGTTACTAGCGGGGGGGTACAATGAGCAGTTCTTC. This encodes CASSQEGLLAGGYNEQFF. This sequence joins TRBV4-1 and TRBJ2-1; 13 bases fit TRBD2. With V trimmed by 0 bases and J by 4 bases, 6 bases remained unmatched. The CDR3 is made up of 18 amino acids. CDR1 MGHRA and CDR2 YSYEKL come from the germline V gene.

The chain joins TRBV19 to TRBJ2-2; a possible D gene is TRBD1 (5 bases). Germline V gene data show CDR1 as LNHDA and CDR2 as SQIVND (reference sequence). V lost 10 bases, J lost 1 base, and 10 bases lay in between. The CDR3 extends over 13 amino acids. The CDR3, as DNA: TGTGCCACTCGAGACAGGAACACCGGGGAGCTGTTTTTT. This sequence encodes CATRDRNTGELFF.

V gene TRBV7-9 combines with J gene TRBJ1-1, with D possibly matching TRBD1 (6 bases). V gave up 6 bases and J gave up 0 bases, with 14 bases separating them. Germline V gene lookup returns CDR1 SEHNR and CDR2 FQNEAQ (reference sequence). This CDR3 has 15 residues. CDR3 nucleotides: TGTGCCAGCAGGGCAGGGGTCGCAATGAACACTGAAGCTTTCTTT. Translation gives CASRAGVAMNTEAFF.

The chain joins TRBV10-2 to TRBJ1-5; D might be TRBD1 (5 bases). The germline V gene has CDR1 WSHSY and CDR2 SAAADI. The CDR3 length is 15 residues. The germline V and J ends were trimmed by 2 bases and 9 bases, with 17 bases remaining between them. The CDR3 nucleotides read TGCGCCAGCAGTGAGAGTTGGGGCAGCCTAGGGCCCCAGCATTTT. It encodes CASSESWGSLGPQHF.

V gene TRBV6-1 combines with J gene TRBJ2-5; TRBD1 agrees at 9 bases. The CDR3 contains 14 residues. V was clipped by 6 bases and J by 5 bases; unmatched bases: 7. CDR1 is MNHNS, CDR2 SASEGT, per germline. The CDR3 region is CASSRDRVRETQYF. For the CDR3, the DNA is TGTGCCAGCAGCCGGGACAGGGTCCGGGAGACCCAGTACTTC.

V usage is TRBV10-1 and J usage is TRBJ2-1; 9 bases map to TRBD2. Germline assignment: CDR1 WNHNN and CDR2 SYGVQD (reference sequence). The CDR3 extends over 15 amino acids. Trimming took 6 bases from V and 5 from J; bases not matched to a gene: 8. The DNA for the CDR3 is TGCGCCAGCAGCGACCCGGGACTAGCTAACAATGAGCAGTTCTTC. This codes for CASSDPGLANNEQFF.

The CDR3, as DNA: TGTGCCAGCAGCTTAGGTACTTTACCTAGCGCCTCCTACGAGCAGTACTTC. It yields the protein CASSLGTLPSASYEQYF. V usage is TRBV11-2 and J usage is TRBJ2-5; D possibly corresponds to TRBD2 (6 bases). The J call could be wrong; TRBJ2-7 is a better fit for the DNA end. The CDR3 consists of 17 residues. Germline V lookup: CDR1 SGHAT, CDR2 FQNNGV.

This chain uses TRBV30 with TRBJ1-1; the D is unclear. The CDR3 spans 11 residues. Trimming pared 5 bases from V and 6 bases from J, leaving 10 bases between. CDR1 is GTSNPN and CDR2 is SVGIG in the germline V gene (reference sequence). The CDR3 DNA reads TGTGCCTGGGGTCGGGTATCTGAAGCTTTCTTT. The encoded protein is CAWGRVSEAFF.

The CDR3 protein is CASSLIHGREDTQYF. DNA of the CDR3: TGTGCCAGCAGCTTAATACACGGGAGGGAAGATACGCAGTATTTT. The genes are TRBV7-6 and TRBJ2-3; 8 nucleotides line up with TRBD2. The ends lost 2 bases at V and 5 bases at J; junction bases unmatched: 6. Germline CDR1 is SGHVS and CDR2 is FNYEAQ. The CDR3 runs to 15 residues.

The chain is built from TRBV30 and TRBJ2-7; D is uncertain. Germline loops: CDR1 GTSNPN, CDR2 SVGIG (reference sequence). V lost 4 bases and J lost 0, with 13 bases in between. This CDR3 is 14 amino acids long. The CDR3 region has the DNA TGTGCCTGGACTCGGGTCGGAAGCTCCTACGAGCAGTACTTC. It codes for CAWTRVGSSYEQYF. The full variable domain, rest sourced from reference TRBV30 and TRBJ2-7, is SQTIHQWPATLVQPVGSPLSLECTVEGTSNPNLYWYRQAAGRGLQLLFYSVGIGQISSEVPQNLSASRPQDRQFILSSKKLLLSDSGFYLCAWTRVGSSYEQYFGPGTRLTVT.

The V call is TRBV19, the J call TRBJ1-5, with a possible D match to TRBD1 (6 bases). The V and J ends lost 5 bases and 9 bases respectively, with 17 bases between them. The CDR3 is made up of 14 amino acids. Germline V gene data show CDR1 as LNHDA and CDR2 as SQIVND (reference sequence). The DNA for the CDR3 is TGTGCCAGTAGTGTTTGGGGGCGAGGAGGGCCCCAGCATTTT. Amino acids: CASSVWGRGGPQHF.

The DNA for the CDR3 is TGTGCCATCAGTGATCGGCCGGCGGGAGTTTTGGGGGAGCAGTTCTTC. Amino acid sequence: CAISDRPAGVLGEQFF. This sequence joins TRBV10-3 and TRBJ2-1; 7 nucleotides agree with TRBD2. Trimming cost V 3 bases and J 10 bases; bases outside gene matches: 15. This CDR3 region has 16 residues. Germline values: CDR1 ENHRY, CDR2 SYGVKD.

This clone was detected only a few times. The V and J genes are TRBV6-6 and TRBJ2-5; 8 bases align to TRBD1. CDR3 size: 11 residues. V gave up 2 bases and J gave up 13 bases; unmatched junction bases: 3. Germline V gene lookup returns CDR1 MNHNY and CDR2 SVGAGI (reference sequence). CDR3 protein: CASSYGGTGYF. Here the CDR3 DNA reads TGTGCCAGCAGTTACGGCGGGACAGGGTACTTC.

This CDR3 reads CASSFGTGEGGYTF. CDR3 in DNA: TGTGCCAGCAGCTTCGGGACAGGGGAAGGAGGCTACACCTTC. The rearrangement joins TRBV5-4 to TRBJ1-2; 10 bases align to TRBD1. With V trimmed by 2 bases and J by 8 bases, 6 bases remained unmatched. The CDR3 consists of 14 residues. Germline CDR1 SGHNT, CDR2 YYREEE (reference sequence).

This clone was seen once. The chain joins TRBV5-1 to TRBJ1-2; 11 positions agree with TRBD1. The CDR3 loop spans 16 amino acids. CDR1 and CDR2 (germline): SGHRS, YFSETQ. Trimming removed 4 bases from V and 5 bases from J; junction bases left unmatched: 10. CDR3 bases: TGCGCCAGCAGCCCTGGGACAGGGGGAAGGCGATATGGCTACACCTTC. Its protein product is CASSPGTGGRRYGYTF.

This clone was seen only once. The chain combines TRBV10-3 with TRBJ2-5, with D possibly being TRBD1 (6 bases). Gene TRBJ2-7 matches the end of the DNA better, so the J call may be wrong. The germline gives CDR1 ENHRY, CDR2 SYGVKD. The CDR3 sequence is 13 residues long. This chain's CDR3 is CATSSDRNYEQYF. CDR3 bases: TGTGCCACCTCCTCGGACAGAAACTACGAGCAGTACTTC.